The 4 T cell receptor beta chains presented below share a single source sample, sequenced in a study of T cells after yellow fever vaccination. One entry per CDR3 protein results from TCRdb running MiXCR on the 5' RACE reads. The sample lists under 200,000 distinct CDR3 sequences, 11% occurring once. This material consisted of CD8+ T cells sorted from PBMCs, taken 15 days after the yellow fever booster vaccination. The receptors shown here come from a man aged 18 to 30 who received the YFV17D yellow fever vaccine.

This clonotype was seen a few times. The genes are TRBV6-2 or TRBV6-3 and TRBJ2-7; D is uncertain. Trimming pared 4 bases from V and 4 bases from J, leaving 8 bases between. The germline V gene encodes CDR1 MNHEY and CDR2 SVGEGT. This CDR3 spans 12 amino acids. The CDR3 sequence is CASSFRFYEQYV. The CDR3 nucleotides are TGTGCCAGCAGTTTCCGATTTTACGAGCAGTACGTC.

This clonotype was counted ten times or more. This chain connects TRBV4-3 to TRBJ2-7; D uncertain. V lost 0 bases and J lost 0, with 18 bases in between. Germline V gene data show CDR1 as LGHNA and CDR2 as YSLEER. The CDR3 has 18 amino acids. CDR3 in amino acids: CASSQEFLLEASSYEQYF. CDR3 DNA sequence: TGCGCCAGCAGCCAAGAATTTCTTTTAGAGGCGAGCTCCTACGAGCAGTACTTC.

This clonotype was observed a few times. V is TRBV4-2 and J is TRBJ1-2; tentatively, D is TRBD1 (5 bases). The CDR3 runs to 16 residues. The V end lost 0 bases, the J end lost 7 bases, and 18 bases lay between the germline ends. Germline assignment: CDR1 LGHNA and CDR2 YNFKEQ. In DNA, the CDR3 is TGTGCCAGCAGCCAAGATCGGTCGAGTCCGGGGCTTGGCTACACCTTC. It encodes CASSQDRSSPGLGYTF.

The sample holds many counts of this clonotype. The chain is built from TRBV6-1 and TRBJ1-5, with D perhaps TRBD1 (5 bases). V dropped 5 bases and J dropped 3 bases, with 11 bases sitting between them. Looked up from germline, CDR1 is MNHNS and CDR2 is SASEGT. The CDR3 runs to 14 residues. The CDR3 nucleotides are TGTGCCAGCAGTCCTCGGGGGTTCAATCAGCCCCAGCATTTT. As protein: CASSPRGFNQPQHF.